The 24 T cell receptor beta chains below were found in one sample sequenced in a study of control samples from healthy donors and cancer patients. Only in-frame clones appear in the TCRdb table, and some are missing; sequencing was by immunoSEQ multiplex PCR. Here the sample spans 50,000 to 65,000 clones, 90% being singletons. Input material: PBMCs. These receptors were obtained from a woman in her 50s with colorectal cancer.

The chain links TRBV5-1 to TRBJ1-1; no reliable D call. The germline V gene encodes CDR1 SGHRS and CDR2 YFSETQ. The CDR3 has 14 residues. V was clipped by 2 bases and J by 2 bases, with 10 bases between them. The CDR3 loop reads CASSFDKGNTEAFF. Written as DNA, the CDR3 is TGCGCCAGCAGCTTTGACAAGGGAAACACTGAAGCTTTCTTT.

V and J are TRBV9 and TRBJ1-3; tentative D call: TRBD1 (5 bases). V dropped 3 bases and J dropped 1 base, with 17 bases sitting between them. The CDR3 sequence is 17 residues long. CDR1 and CDR2 (germline): SGDLS, YYNGEE. The CDR3 DNA sequence: TGTGCCAGCAGCGCCGATCGCACAGGAGATTCTGGAAACACCATATATTTT. Protein sequence: CASSADRTGDSGNTIYF.

This clone was observed a single time. The J gene is TRBJ2-4, the V gene TRBV6-1, with D unclear. Trimming cost V 2 bases and J 8 bases, with 4 bases left between them. The germline CDR1 and CDR2 sequences are MNHNS and SASEGT. This CDR3 comprises 11 residues. CDR3 in amino acids: CASSELYIQYF. Here the CDR3 DNA reads TGTGCCAGCAGTGAATTGTACATTCAGTACTTC.

CDR3: CASSYSPRDYNEQFF. CDR3 bases: TGTGCCAGCAGTTACTCCCCCAGGGACTACAATGAGCAGTTCTTC. The chain has TRBV6-5 and TRBJ2-1; D might be TRBD1 (5 bases). Germline V lookup: CDR1 MNHEY, CDR2 SVGAGI. The CDR3 sequence is 15 residues long. V gave up 0 bases and J gave up 3 bases, with 9 bases separating them.

CDR3 DNA: TGTGCCAGCAGTTACTCCCGCAGGGGGCATGACACTGAAGCTTTCTTT. It yields the protein CASSYSRRGHDTEAFF. The J gene is TRBJ1-1, the V gene TRBV6-5; 8 positions match TRBD1. Germline V gene sequence: CDR1 MNHEY, CDR2 SVGAGI. CDR3 length: 16 residues. V shed 0 bases, J shed 3 bases, and the junction held 6 bases outside the gene matches.

The rearrangement links TRBV7-9 to TRBJ2-5, with 10 bases that match TRBD2. The V gene end was trimmed by 5 bases and the J gene end by 2 bases; junction bases not matched to a gene: 5. Per germline, CDR1 SEHNR and CDR2 FQNEAQ (reference sequence). There are 15 residues in the CDR3. DNA of the CDR3: TGTGCCAGCAGCGAGGGGACTAGCGTTCAAGAGACCCAGTACTTC. Translated: CASSEGTSVQETQYF.

This clone turned up a few times. This sequence joins TRBV19 and TRBJ2-3, with a tentative D call TRBD2 (6 bases). V was pared by 8 bases and J by 5 bases, with 11 bases between. This CDR3 is built from 12 residues. The germline V gene has CDR1 LNHDA and CDR2 SQIVND (reference sequence). The CDR3 loop reads CASGGPGDTQYF. For the CDR3, the DNA is TGTGCCAGTGGAGGGCCAGGAGATACGCAGTATTTT. The whole variable domain, remainder taken from reference TRBV19 and TRBJ2-3, is DGGITQSPKYLFRKEGQNVTLSCEQNLNHDAMYWYRQDPGQGLRLIYYSQIVNDFQKGDIAEGYSVSREKKESFPLTVTSAQKNPTAFYLCASGGPGDTQYFGPGTRLTVL.

The rearrangement uses TRBV6-5 and TRBJ2-7; D ambiguous. Between the trimmed V and J ends, which lost 6 bases and 0 bases, there was a span of 12 bases. CDR1 is MNHEY and CDR2 is SVGAGI in the germline V gene. The CDR3 consists of 14 residues. CDR3 nucleotide sequence: TGTGCCAGCAGCAACGCTGGGATCTCCTACGAGCAGTACTTC. Translating it yields CASSNAGISYEQYF.

The chain combines TRBV19 with TRBJ1-5, with 7 nucleotides matching TRBD1. CDR1 LNHDA and CDR2 SQIVND come from the germline V gene (reference sequence). Trimming removed 6 bases from V and 7 bases from J; junction bases left unmatched: 6. This CDR3 spans 13 amino acids. The DNA for the CDR3 is TGTGCCAGTAGCCCGGGACAGAGGCAGCCCCAGCATTTT. As protein: CASSPGQRQPQHF.

The rearrangement joins TRBV6-5 to TRBJ2-5; TRBD1 might be the D (5 bases). The CDR3 extends over 12 amino acids. The V and J ends lost 8 bases and 3 bases respectively, with 10 bases between them. Germline CDR1 and CDR2: MNHEY and SVGAGI. The CDR3 here is CASGRVEETQYF. In DNA, the CDR3 is TGTGCCAGCGGCAGGGTCGAAGAGACCCAGTACTTC.

This chain connects TRBV19 to TRBJ2-5; D is undetermined. CDR1 LNHDA and CDR2 SQIVND come from the germline V gene (reference sequence). Trimming cost V 5 bases and J 4 bases, with 11 bases left between them. The CDR3 spans 13 residues. The CDR3, as DNA: TGTGCCAGTAGTGAAGGAGTCCGAGAGACCCAGTACTTC. The encoded protein is CASSEGVRETQYF.

The J gene is TRBJ2-3, the V gene TRBV18; the match to TRBD2 covers 13 bases. The V and J ends lost 1 base and 4 bases, in that order; junction bases with no gene match: 2. Germline lookup yields CDR1 KGHSH and CDR2 LQKENI. This CDR3 spans 16 amino acids. The CDR3 is CASSPLLAGGADTQYF. Written as DNA, the CDR3 is TGTGCCAGCTCACCACTACTAGCGGGAGGGGCAGATACGCAGTATTTT.

This chain links TRBV4-1 with TRBJ1-4; TRBD1 is a possible D gene (5 bases). Germline V gene sequence: CDR1 MGHRA, CDR2 YSYEKL. Trimming shortened V by 3 bases and J by 2 bases, and 13 bases separated the two germline ends. This CDR3 is built from 16 residues. CDR3 nucleotides: TGCGCCAGCAGCCAGGGCCCACGGGGCACTAATGAAAAACTGTTTTTT. Protein sequence: CASSQGPRGTNEKLFF.

The J gene is TRBJ2-1, the V gene TRBV9; TRBD1 matches at 10 bases. Germline lookup yields CDR1 SGDLS and CDR2 YYNGEE. V was pared by 4 bases and J by 5 bases, with 6 bases of the junction left unmatched. This CDR3 is 15 amino acids long. The CDR3 coding sequence is TGTGCCAGCAGCTCCGGGACAGGGGATAACAATGAGCAGTTCTTC. Translation: CASSSGTGDNNEQFF.

This clone was recorded only once. The chain carries TRBV5-6 and TRBJ2-2; 11 bases align to TRBD2. This CDR3 comprises 16 residues. Unmatched junction bases numbered 6, after V lost 3 bases and J lost 5 bases. Per germline, CDR1 SGHDT and CDR2 YYEEEE. CDR3 nucleotide sequence: TGTGCCAGCAGCTGGGGACTAGCGGTACGGACCGGGGAGCTGTTTTTT. As protein: CASSWGLAVRTGELFF.

With respect to this clone: Within the sample, other DNA sequences also encode this same CDR3. The V call is TRBV5-1, the J call TRBJ2-7, with D tentatively TRBD2 (7 bases). V was pared by 1 base and J by 3 bases, with 14 bases between. This CDR3 contains 15 residues. The germline CDR1 and CDR2 sequences are SGHRS and YFSETQ. In DNA form, the CDR3 reads TGCGCCAGCAGCTTGACCTGGGGGGGCATCTACGAGCAGTACTTC. Translating gives CASSLTWGGIYEQYF.

The V and J genes are TRBV23-1 and TRBJ2-7; either TRBD1 or TRBD2 may supply D (6 bases each). TRBV23-1 is labeled an ORF, and its function is uncertain. The CDR3 runs 16 residues. Trimming took off 0 bases at V and 2 bases at J, with 14 bases between the two ends. CDR3 DNA: TGCGCCAGCAGTCAATCCCGGAGGGGGTCGCCCTACGAGCAGTACTTC. The encoded protein is CASSQSRRGSPYEQYF.

The V call is TRBV2, the J call TRBJ1-2, with 9 bases matching TRBD1. Germline values: CDR1 SNHLY, CDR2 FYNNEI. The CDR3 length is 16 residues. J gave up 6 bases and V 6 bases, and 14 bases lay outside the gene matches. CDR3 in amino acids: CASRTGQGPAMDGYTF. The DNA for the CDR3 is TGTGCCAGCAGGACGGGACAGGGACCAGCCATGGATGGCTACACCTTC.

The rearrangement uses TRBV5-1 and TRBJ2-2, with D possibly matching TRBD2 (6 bases). Trimming cost V 6 bases and J 5 bases, with 17 bases left between them. The CDR3 has 15 residues. Germline loops: CDR1 SGHRS, CDR2 YFSETQ. The CDR3 coding sequence is TGCGCCAGCACACCGGGGGAGAGCGCGACCGGGGAGCTGTTTTTT. It is translated as CASTPGESATGELFF.

CDR3 amino acids: CASSYELDTQYF. The CDR3 DNA reads TGTGCCAGCAGTTACGAGCTAGATACGCAGTATTTT. This chain connects TRBV6-2 or TRBV6-3 to TRBJ2-3; no clear D. The CDR3 covers 12 residues. V lost 2 bases to trimming and J lost 5 bases, with 5 bases between them. Germline-derived CDR1 and CDR2 are MNHEY and SVGEGT.

The chain is built from TRBV12-3 or TRBV12-4 and TRBJ2-3; D remains ambiguous. The CDR3 runs 12 residues. Between the trimmed V and J ends, which lost 5 bases and 6 bases, there was a span of 9 bases. CDR3 loop: CASSPLGDTQYF. In DNA, the CDR3 is TGTGCCAGCAGTCCCCTCGGGGATACGCAGTATTTT.

The chain recombines TRBV27 with TRBJ2-3; 10 bases match TRBD2. The CDR3 totals 17 residues. Germline lookup yields CDR1 MNHEY and CDR2 SMNVEV (reference sequence). V was pared by 4 bases and J by 1 base, with 8 bases of the junction left unmatched. The CDR3 nucleotides read TGTGCCAGCAGTTCCAAGCGGGGGGGCCACCGCACAGATACGCAGTATTTT. This sequence encodes CASSSKRGGHRTDTQYF.

The V call is TRBV5-8, the J call TRBJ2-2; D possibly matches TRBD1 or TRBD2 (6 bases each). The CDR3 is 13 residues long. The ends were cut back, 1 base at V and 6 bases at J, with 7 bases in the middle. The germline gives CDR1 SGHTS, CDR2 YDEGEE. In DNA, the CDR3 is TGTGCCAGCAGCTTGAGGGGGGCCGGGGAGCTGTTTTTT. Translating gives CASSLRGAGELFF.

The rearrangement links TRBV5-1 to TRBJ2-3; possible D gene TRBD1, 5 bases. V was clipped by 0 bases and J by 4 bases, with 12 bases between them. From germline, CDR1 is SGHRS and CDR2 YFSETQ. This CDR3 spans 15 amino acids. The CDR3 nucleotides are TGCGCCAGCAGCTTGGAAGGGGCCCGCGCAGATACGCAGTATTTT. Its translation is CASSLEGARADTQYF.